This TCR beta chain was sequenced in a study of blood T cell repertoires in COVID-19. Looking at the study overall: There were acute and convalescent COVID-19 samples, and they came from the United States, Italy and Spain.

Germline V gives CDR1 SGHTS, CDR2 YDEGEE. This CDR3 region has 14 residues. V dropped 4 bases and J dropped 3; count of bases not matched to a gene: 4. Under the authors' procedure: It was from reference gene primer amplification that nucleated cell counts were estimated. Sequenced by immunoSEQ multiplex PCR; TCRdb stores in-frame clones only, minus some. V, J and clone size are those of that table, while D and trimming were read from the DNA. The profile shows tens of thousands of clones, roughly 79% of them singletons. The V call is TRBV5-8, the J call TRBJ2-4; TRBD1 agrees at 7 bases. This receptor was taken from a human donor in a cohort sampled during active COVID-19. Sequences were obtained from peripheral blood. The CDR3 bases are TGTGCCAGCAGCCCGGGACAGTTCAAAAACATTCAGTACTTC. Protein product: CASSPGQFKNIQYF.